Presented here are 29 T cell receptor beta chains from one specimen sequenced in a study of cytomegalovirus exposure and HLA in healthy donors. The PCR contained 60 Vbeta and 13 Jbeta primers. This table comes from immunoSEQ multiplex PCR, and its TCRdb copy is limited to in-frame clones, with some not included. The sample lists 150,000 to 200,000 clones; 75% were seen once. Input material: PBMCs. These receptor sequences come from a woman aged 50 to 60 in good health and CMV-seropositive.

For the CDR3, the DNA is TGTGCCAGTAGTATCAGGGCCCCCGACAGGGGCAATCAGCCCCAGCATTTT. Translated: CASSIRAPDRGNQPQHF. The chain links TRBV19 to TRBJ1-5, with 7 positions matching TRBD1. The CDR3 totals 17 residues. CDR1 and CDR2 from the germline V gene are LNHDA and SQIVND (reference sequence). V was clipped by 3 bases and J by 2 bases; unmatched bases: 10.

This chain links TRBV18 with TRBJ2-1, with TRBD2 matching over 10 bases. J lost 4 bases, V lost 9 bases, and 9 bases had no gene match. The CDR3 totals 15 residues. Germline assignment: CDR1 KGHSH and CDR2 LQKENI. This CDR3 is CASAWTSGEYNEQFF. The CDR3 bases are TGTGCCAGTGCCTGGACTAGCGGAGAATACAATGAGCAGTTCTTC.

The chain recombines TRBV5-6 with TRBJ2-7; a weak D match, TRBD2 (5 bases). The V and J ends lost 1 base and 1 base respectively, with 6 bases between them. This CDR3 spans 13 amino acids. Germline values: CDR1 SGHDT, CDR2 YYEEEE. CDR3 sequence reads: CASSLRGSYEQYF. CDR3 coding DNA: TGTGCCAGCAGCTTGCGCGGGTCCTACGAGCAGTACTTC.

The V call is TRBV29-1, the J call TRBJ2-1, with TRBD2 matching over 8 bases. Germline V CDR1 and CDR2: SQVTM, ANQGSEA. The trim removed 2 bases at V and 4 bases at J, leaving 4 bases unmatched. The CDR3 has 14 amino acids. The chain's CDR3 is CSVETSGGYNEQFF. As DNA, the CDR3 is TGCAGCGTTGAAACTAGCGGAGGTTACAATGAGCAGTTCTTC.

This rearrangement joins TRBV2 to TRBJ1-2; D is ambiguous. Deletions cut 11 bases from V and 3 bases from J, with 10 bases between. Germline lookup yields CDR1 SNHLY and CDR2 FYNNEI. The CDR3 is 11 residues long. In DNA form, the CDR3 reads TGTGCCGGCGGGTACGACTATGGCTACACCTTC. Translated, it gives CAGGYDYGYTF.

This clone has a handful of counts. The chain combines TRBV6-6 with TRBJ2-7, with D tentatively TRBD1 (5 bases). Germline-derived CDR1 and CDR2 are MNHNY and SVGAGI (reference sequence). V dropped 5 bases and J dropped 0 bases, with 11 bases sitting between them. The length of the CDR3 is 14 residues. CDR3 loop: CASSQGKGSYEQYF. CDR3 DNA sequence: TGTGCCAGCAGTCAGGGAAAAGGCTCCTACGAGCAGTACTTC.

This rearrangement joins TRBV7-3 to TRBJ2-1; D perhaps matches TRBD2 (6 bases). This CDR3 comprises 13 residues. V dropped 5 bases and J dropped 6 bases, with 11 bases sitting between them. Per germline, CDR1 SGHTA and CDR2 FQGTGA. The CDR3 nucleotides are TGTGCCAGCAGCACGGCCGGGGGCAATGAGCAGTTCTTC. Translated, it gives CASSTAGGNEQFF.

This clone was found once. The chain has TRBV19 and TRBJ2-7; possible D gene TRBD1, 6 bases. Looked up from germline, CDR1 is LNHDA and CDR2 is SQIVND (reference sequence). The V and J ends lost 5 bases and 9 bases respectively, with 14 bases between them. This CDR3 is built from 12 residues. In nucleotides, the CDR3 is TGTGCCAGTAGTGCCAGGGGTAGTGGGCAGTACTTC. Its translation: CASSARGSGQYF.

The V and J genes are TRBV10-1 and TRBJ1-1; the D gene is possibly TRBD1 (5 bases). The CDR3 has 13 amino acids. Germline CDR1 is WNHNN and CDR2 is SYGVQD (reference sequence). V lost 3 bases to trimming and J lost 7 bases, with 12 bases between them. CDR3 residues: CASSDGAGLEAFF. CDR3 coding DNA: TGCGCCAGCAGTGATGGGGCCGGCCTTGAAGCTTTCTTT.

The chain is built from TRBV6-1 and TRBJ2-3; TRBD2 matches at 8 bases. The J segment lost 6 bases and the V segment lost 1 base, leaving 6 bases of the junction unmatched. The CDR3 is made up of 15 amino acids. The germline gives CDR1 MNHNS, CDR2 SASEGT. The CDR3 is CASSEVTGGWDTQYF. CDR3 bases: TGTGCCAGCAGTGAAGTAACGGGGGGGTGGGATACGCAGTATTTT.

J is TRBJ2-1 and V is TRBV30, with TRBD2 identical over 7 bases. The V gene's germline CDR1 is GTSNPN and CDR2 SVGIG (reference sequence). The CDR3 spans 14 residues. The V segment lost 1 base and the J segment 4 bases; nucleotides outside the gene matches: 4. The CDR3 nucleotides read TGTGCCTGGAGTGCCCTAGCGGCATACAATGAGCAGTTCTTC. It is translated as CAWSALAAYNEQFF.

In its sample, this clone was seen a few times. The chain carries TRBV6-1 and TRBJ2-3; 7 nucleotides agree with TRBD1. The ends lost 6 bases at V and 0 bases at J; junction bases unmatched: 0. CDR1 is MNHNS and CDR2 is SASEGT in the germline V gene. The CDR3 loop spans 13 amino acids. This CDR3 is CASRDRSTDTQYF. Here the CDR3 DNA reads TGTGCCAGCAGGGACAGGAGCACAGATACGCAGTATTTT.

CDR3 nucleotide sequence: TGTGCCAGCAGCGTGGCACCTGGGGCCAACGTCCTGACTTTC. Its protein is CASSVAPGANVLTF. The genes are TRBV9 and TRBJ2-6, with D unclear. The V end lost 2 bases, the J end lost 2 bases, and 5 bases lay between the germline ends. Germline loops: CDR1 SGDLS, CDR2 YYNGEE. CDR3 length: 14 amino acids.

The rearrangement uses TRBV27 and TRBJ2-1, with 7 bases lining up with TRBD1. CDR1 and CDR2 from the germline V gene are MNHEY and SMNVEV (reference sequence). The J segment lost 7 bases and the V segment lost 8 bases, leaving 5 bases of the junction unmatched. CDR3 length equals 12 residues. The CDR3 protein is CASSPTGNEQFF. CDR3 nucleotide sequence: TGTGCCAGCTCCCCGACAGGGAATGAGCAGTTCTTC.

The CDR3 DNA sequence: TGTGCCAGCAGCTTAGGGCGGGGGGCGTTGTCCTACAATGAGCAGTTCTTC. Its protein product is CASSLGRGALSYNEQFF. The chain combines TRBV7-9 with TRBJ2-1; 8 nucleotides match TRBD2. Per the germline V gene, CDR1 is SEHNR and CDR2 is FQNEAQ (reference sequence). With 1 base clipped from V and 1 base from J, the junction kept 6 bases outside the gene matches. The CDR3 is 17 residues long.

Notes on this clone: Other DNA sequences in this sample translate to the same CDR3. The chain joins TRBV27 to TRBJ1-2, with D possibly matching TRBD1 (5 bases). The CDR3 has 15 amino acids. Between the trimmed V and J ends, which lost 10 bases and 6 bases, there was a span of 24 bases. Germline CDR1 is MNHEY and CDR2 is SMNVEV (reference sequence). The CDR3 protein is CATKRGYSGDDGYTF. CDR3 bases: TGTGCCACCAAACGGGGGTATAGTGGAGATGATGGCTACACCTTC.

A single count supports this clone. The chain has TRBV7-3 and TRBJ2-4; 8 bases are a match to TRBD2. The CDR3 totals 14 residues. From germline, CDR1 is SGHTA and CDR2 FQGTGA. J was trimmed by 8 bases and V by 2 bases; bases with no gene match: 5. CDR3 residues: CASSLLPGGDIQYF. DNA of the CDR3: TGTGCCAGCAGCTTACTTCCGGGGGGGGACATTCAGTACTTC.

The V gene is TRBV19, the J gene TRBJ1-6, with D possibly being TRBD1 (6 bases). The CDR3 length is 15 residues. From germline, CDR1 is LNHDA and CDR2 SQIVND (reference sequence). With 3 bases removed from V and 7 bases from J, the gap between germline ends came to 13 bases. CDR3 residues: CASSIWGHSNSPLHF. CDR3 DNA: TGTGCCAGTAGTATTTGGGGGCACTCGAATTCACCCCTCCACTTT.

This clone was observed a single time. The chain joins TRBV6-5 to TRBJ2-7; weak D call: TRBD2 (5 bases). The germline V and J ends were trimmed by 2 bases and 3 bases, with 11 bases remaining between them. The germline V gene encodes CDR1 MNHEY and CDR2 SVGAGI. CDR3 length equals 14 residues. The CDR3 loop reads CASSYTEGVYEQYF. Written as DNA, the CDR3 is TGTGCCAGCAGTTACACAGAGGGTGTCTACGAGCAGTACTTC.

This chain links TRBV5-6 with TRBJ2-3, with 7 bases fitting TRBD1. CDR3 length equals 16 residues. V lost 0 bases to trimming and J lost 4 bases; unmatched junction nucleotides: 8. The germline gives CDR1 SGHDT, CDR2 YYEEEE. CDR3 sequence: CASSLGSTGWPDTQYF. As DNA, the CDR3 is TGTGCCAGCAGCTTGGGGTCGACAGGGTGGCCAGATACGCAGTATTTT.

The CDR3 DNA is TGCGCCAGGTCGAAGAAAAACAGGGGACTCTATGGCTACACCTTC. As protein: CARSKKNRGLYGYTF. This chain links TRBV5-1 with TRBJ1-2; TRBD1 matches at 7 bases. This CDR3 region has 15 residues. Losses at the gene ends were 8 bases for V and 4 bases for J; bases not matched to a gene: 14. Per the germline V gene, CDR1 is SGHRS and CDR2 is YFSETQ.

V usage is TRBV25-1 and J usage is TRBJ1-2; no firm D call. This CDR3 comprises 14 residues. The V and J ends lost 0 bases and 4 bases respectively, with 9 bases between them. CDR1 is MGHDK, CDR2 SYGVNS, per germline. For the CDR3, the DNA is TGTGCCAGCAGTGAATACGGTTCCGGCTATGGCTACACCTTC. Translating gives CASSEYGSGYGYTF.

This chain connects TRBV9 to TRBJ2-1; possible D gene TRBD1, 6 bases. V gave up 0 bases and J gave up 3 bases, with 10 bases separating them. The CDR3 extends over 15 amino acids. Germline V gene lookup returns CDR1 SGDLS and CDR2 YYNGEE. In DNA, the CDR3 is TGTGCCAGCAGCGTAGCAGGGGAGTACTACAATGAGCAGTTCTTC. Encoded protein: CASSVAGEYYNEQFF.

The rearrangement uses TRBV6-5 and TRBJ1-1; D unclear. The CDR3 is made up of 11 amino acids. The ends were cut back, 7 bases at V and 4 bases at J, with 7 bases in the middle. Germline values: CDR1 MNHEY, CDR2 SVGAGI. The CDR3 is CASNGGTEAFF. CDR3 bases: TGTGCCAGCAACGGTGGCACTGAAGCTTTCTTT.

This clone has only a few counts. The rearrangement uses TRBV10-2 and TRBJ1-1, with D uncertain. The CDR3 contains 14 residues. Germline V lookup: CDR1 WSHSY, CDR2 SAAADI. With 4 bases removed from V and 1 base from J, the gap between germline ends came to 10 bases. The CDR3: CASSGRHQNTEAFF. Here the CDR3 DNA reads TGCGCCAGCAGTGGAAGACACCAGAACACTGAAGCTTTCTTT.

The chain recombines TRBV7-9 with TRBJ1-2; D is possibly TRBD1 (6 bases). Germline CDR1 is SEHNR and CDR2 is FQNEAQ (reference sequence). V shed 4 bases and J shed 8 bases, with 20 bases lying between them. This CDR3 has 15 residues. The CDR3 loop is CASSYPGGNLGGYTF. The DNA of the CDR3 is TGTGCCAGCAGCTACCCTGGGGGCAACTTGGGAGGCTACACCTTC.

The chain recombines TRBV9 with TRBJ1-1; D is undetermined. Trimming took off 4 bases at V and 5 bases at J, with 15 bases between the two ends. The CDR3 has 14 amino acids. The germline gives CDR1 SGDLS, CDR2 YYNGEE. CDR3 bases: TGTGCCAGCAGCCCCGTACGGGGTTTTACTGAAGCTTTCTTT. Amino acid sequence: CASSPVRGFTEAFF.

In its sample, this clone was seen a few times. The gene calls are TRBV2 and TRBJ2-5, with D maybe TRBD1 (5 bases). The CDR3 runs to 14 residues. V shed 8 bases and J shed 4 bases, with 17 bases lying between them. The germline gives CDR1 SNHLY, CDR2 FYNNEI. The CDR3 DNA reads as TGTGCCAGCGAGCGAAACAGGATGGGAGAGACCCAGTACTTC. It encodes CASERNRMGETQYF. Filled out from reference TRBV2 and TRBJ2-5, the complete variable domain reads EPEVTQTPSHQVTQMGQEVILRCVPISNHLYFYWYRQILGQKVEFLVSFYNNEISEKSEIFDDQFSVERPDGSNFTLKIRSTKLEDSAMYFCASERNRMGETQYFGPGTRLLVL.

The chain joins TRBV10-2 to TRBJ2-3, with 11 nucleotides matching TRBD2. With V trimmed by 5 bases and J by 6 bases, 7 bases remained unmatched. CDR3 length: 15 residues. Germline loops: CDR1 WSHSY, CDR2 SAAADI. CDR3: CASSLAGGPGDTQYF. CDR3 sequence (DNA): TGCGCCAGCAGTTTAGCGGGGGGGCCAGGCGATACGCAGTATTTT.